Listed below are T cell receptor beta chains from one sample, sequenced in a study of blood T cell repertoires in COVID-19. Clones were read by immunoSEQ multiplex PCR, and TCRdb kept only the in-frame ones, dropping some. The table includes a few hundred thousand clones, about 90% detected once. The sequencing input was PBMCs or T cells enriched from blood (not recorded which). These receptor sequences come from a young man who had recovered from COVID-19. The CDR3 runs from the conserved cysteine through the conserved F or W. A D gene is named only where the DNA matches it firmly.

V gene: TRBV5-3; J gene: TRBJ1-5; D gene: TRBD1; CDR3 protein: CARSSSLPCWGQGRVGSNQPQHF
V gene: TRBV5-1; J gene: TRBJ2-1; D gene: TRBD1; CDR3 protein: CASSGPGQGADEQFF
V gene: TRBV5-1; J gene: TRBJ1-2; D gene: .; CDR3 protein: CASSSIREADYGYTF
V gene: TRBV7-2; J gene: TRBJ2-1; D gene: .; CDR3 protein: CASSLEISTLNEQFF
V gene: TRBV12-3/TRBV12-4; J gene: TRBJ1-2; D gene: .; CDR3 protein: CASSFHPGVGYTF
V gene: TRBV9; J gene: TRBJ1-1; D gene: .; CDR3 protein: CASSVGGRANTEAFF
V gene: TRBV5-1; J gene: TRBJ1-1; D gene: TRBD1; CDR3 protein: CASSLTGGANTEAFF
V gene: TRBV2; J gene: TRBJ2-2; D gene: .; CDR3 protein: CASSEETGELFF
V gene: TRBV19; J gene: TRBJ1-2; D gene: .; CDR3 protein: CASSIGTRNFHGYTF
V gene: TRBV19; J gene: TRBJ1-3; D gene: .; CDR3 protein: CASRGAASFGNTIYF
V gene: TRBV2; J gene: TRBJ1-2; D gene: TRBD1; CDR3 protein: CASRARQGNYGYTF
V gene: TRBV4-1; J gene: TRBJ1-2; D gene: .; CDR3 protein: CASSPYITTGYTF
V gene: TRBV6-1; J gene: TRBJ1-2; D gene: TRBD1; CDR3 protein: CASSAWRQGGSYYGYTF
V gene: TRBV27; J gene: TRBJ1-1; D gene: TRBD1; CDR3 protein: CASSLNRGKNTEAFF
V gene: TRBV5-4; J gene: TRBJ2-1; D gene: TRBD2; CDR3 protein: CASSPANSGSYNEQFF
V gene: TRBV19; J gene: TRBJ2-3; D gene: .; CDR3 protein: CASSMWGPPGDTQYF
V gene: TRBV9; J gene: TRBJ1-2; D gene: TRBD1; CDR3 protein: CASSPGTGRNGYTF